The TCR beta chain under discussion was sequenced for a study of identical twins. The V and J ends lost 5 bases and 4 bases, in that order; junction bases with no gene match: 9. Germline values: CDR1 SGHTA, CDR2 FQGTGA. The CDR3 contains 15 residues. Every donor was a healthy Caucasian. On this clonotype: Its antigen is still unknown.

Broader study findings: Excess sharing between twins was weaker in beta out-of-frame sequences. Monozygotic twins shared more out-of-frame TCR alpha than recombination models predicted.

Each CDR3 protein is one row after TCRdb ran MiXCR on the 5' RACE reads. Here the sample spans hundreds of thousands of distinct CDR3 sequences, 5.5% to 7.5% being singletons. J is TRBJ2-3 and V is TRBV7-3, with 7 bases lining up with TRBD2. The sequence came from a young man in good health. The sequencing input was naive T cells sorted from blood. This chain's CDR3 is CASSEWEGPPDTQYF. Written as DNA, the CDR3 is TGTGCCAGCAGCGAGTGGGAGGGGCCCCCAGATACGCAGTATTTT.